This TCR beta chain was found in a study of preoperative IRX-2 immunotherapy in early breast cancer. The ends lost 4 bases at V and 4 bases at J; junction bases unmatched: 4. The CDR3 runs to 14 residues. CDR1 is SGHDN and CDR2 is FVKESK in the germline V gene. The data were produced by immunoSEQ multiplex PCR, yet TCRdb's version contains in-frame clones alone and is incomplete. The data show about 98,000 clones, about nine tenths seen once. Noted treatment: preoperative locoregional IRX-2 cytokine immunotherapy. This phase Ib study tested locoregional IRX-2 cytokine immunotherapy given before surgery.

The rearrangement uses TRBV14 and TRBJ1-1; TRBD1 matches at 9 bases. This receptor was obtained from a human donor with breast cancer. Sequencing was performed on tumor tissue, taken after IRX-2 immunotherapy. The CDR3 reads CASSLQGAPTEAFF. The DNA for the CDR3 is TGTGCCAGCAGCCTACAGGGGGCGCCCACTGAAGCTTTCTTT.